This T cell receptor (beta chain) was sequenced during a study of cytomegalovirus exposure and HLA in healthy donors. In the PCR, 60 Vbeta and 13 Jbeta primers were used. TCRdb's copy holds only in-frame clones and misses some; the assay was immunoSEQ multiplex PCR. The table records roughly 130,000 clones, just over 70% of them present only once. A note on this clone: Antigen unknown.

This CDR3 comprises 18 residues. Germline CDR1 reads SGHRS; CDR2 reads YFSETQ. The ends lost 0 bases at V and 5 bases at J; junction bases unmatched: 15. Notes on the study in general: Later analysis associated a missense DCLRE1C variant with TCR beta V- and J-gene trimming. In a later analysis, compared with equally common non-associated chains, HLA-associated beta chains were more expanded.

Sample: PBMCs. The chain couples TRBV5-1 to TRBJ1-1; 8 bases are shared with TRBD1. The receptor was isolated from a woman aged 55-69 years in good health and CMV-seropositive. For the CDR3, the DNA is TGCGCCAGCAGCTTGGCCGGGCAGGGGGCGGGAAGGTGGACTGAAGCTTTCTTT. Amino acid sequence: CASSLAGQGAGRWTEAFF.